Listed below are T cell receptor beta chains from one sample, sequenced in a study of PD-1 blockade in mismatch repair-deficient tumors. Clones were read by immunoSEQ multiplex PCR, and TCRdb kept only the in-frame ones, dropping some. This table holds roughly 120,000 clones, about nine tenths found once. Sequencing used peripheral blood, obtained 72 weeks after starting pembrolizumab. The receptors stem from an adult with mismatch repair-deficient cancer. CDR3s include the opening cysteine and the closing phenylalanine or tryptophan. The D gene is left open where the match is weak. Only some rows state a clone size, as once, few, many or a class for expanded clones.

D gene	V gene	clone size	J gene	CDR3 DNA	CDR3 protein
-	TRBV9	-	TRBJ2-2	TGTGCCAGCAGACGGAGACTAGGGAACACCGGGGAGCTGTTTTTT	CASRRRLGNTGELFF
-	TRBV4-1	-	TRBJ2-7	TGCGCCAGCAGCCAAGCTAGAAATCCTTCCTACGAGCAGTACTTC	CASSQARNPSYEQYF
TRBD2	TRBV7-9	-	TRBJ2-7	TGTGCCAGCAGCTTAGCCGACTGGGGTAGCGGGAGCGCTTCCTACGAGCAGTACTTC	CASSLADWGSGSASYEQYF
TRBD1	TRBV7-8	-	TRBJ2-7	TGTGCCAGCAGCACAAGACAGGGACCCCCCTACGAGCAGTACTTC	CASSTRQGPPYEQYF
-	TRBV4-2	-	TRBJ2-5	TGTGCCAGCAGCCAAGCGGGGGGCCCCGAAGAGACCCAGTACTTC	CASSQAGGPEETQYF
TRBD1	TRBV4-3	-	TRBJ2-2	TGCGCCAGCAGCCGGGGGACAGGGTCTAGGACCGGGGAGCTGTTTTTT	CASSRGTGSRTGELFF
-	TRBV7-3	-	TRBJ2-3	TGTGCCAGCAGCTTCGGGGGTCGAGATACGCAGTATTTT	CASSFGGRDTQYF
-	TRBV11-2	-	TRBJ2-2	TGTGCCAGCAGCCCTCCTCCGGAGCACGGCCTATACACCGGGGAGCTGTTTTTT	CASSPPPEHGLYTGELFF
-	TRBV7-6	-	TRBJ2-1	TGTGCCAGCAGCCCCGGACGGGGTAATGAGCAGTTCTTC	CASSPGRGNEQFF
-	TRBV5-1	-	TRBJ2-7	TGCGCCAGCAGCTTGGAGGCCGGGAGCTCCTACGAGCAGTACTTC	CASSLEAGSSYEQYF
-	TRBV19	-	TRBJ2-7	TGTGCCAGTAGTATGACAGTCTCCTACGAGCAGTACTTC	CASSMTVSYEQYF
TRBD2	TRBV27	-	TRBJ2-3	TGTGCCAGCAGCATAGTCGCGACTAGCGGGACCACAGATACGCAGTATTTT	CASSIVATSGTTDTQYF
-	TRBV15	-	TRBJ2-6	TGTGCCACCAGCAGAGATAGGTGGCTTACTAAGGGGTCTGGGGCCAACGTCCTGACTTTC	CATSRDRWLTKGSGANVLTF
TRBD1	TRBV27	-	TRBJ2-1	TGTGCCAGCAGTCCCGGGACAGGCTCCTACAATGAGCAGTTCTTC	CASSPGTGSYNEQFF
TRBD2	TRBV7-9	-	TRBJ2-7	TGTGCCAGCAGCTCCCGGGACTATGCCTACGAGCAGTACTTC	CASSSRDYAYEQYF
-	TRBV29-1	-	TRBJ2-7	TGCAGCGTTCTTAGCGGCACAAGCTCCTACGAGCAGTACTTC	CSVLSGTSSYEQYF
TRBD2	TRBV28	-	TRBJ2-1	TGTGCCAGCAGTTTAAGACTAGCGGGAGGCCCGGGGTACAATGAGCAGTTCTTC	CASSLRLAGGPGYNEQFF
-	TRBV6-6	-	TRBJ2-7	TGTGCCAGCAGTTACTCTGGGAGCTCCTACGAGCAGTACTTC	CASSYSGSSYEQYF
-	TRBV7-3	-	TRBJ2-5	TGTGCCAGCAGCTTAACGCTCCTAGAGACCCAGTACTTC	CASSLTLLETQYF
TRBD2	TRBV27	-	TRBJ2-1	TGTGCCAGCAGTTTTATACTAGCGGGAGGGCCTGCTCAGCAGTTCTTC	CASSFILAGGPAQQFF
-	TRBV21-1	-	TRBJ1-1	TGTGCCAGCAGCAAAGAAAGGAGGGTCAAAGGCACTGAAGCTTTCTTT	CASSKERRVKGTEAFF
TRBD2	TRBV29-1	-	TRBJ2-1	TGCAGCGTTTTAGGACTAGCGGGAGCCAATGAGCAGTTCTTC	CSVLGLAGANEQFF
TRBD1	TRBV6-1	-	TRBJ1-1	TGTGCCAGCAAGGACAGGGGCCCTGAAGCTTTCTTT	CASKDRGPEAFF
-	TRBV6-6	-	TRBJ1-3	TGTGCCAGCAGTCCGTCCGAGTCTGGGAACACCATATATTTT	CASSPSESGNTIYF
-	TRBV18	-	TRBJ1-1	TGTGCCAGCTCACCCGGAATCGACACTGAAGCTTTCTTT	CASSPGIDTEAFF
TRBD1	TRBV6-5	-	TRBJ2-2	TGTGCCAGCTGCCGGACAGGGGATAACACCGGGGAGCTGTTTTTT	CASCRTGDNTGELFF
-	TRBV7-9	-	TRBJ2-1	TGTGCCAGCAGCTTTGTCGGCGAACCATACAATGAGCAGTTCTTC	CASSFVGEPYNEQFF
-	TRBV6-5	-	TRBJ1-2	TGTGCCAGCAGCGATACAGGGAGCGGCTACACCTTC	CASSDTGSGYTF
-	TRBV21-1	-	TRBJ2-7	TGTGCCAGCAGCAAAGGGAAGTACGAGCAGTACTTC	CASSKGKYEQYF
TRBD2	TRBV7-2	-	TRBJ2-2	TGTGCCAGCAGCGTCAGCGGGGGGCCCGTGGGGCGCGGGGAGCTGTTTTTT	CASSVSGGPVGRGELFF
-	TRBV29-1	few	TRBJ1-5	TGCAGCGTTCGATCCGGGGGACTAAATCAGCCCCAGCATTTT	CSVRSGGLNQPQHF
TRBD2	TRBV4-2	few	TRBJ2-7	TGTGCCAGCAGCCAAGATCGCGGACTAGCGAAATCCTACGAGCAGTACTTC	CASSQDRGLAKSYEQYF